What follows describes a single TCR beta chain. These data originate in a study of shared clonotypes between healthy human individuals. Background on the study: A couple of women and three men aged 18 to 49 served as donors. Three plates were used per donor for CD4 naive, three for CD4 memory, two for CD8 naive and one for CD8 memory.

Assay execution proceeded at the deep level. Only in-frame clones appear in the TCRdb table, and some are missing; sequencing was by immunoSEQ multiplex PCR. The sample holds around 2.1 million clones, about 94% seen once. The V gene's germline CDR1 is LNHNV and CDR2 YYDKDF (reference sequence). The CDR3 totals 16 residues. Between the trimmed V and J ends, which lost 0 bases and 7 bases, there was a span of 19 bases. Adults of Caucasian background living in Nashville, Tennessee made up all donors. The clonotype was recovered from a man younger than 35 in good health. Sequencing was carried out using naive CD4+ T cells sorted from blood. Regarding subset: CD45RA+ positively selected. The chain combines TRBV15 with TRBJ2-7, with a possible D match to TRBD1 (5 bases). The CDR3 sequence is CATSRDGRLVGREQYF. In DNA form, the CDR3 reads TGTGCCACCAGCAGAGATGGGCGGCTAGTGGGGCGGGAGCAGTACTTC.